Listed here are 17 T cell receptor beta chains from one sample, sequenced in a study of blood T cell repertoires in COVID-19. Assay: immunoSEQ multiplex PCR; the TCRdb copy retains only in-frame clones and omits some. The repertoire holds roughly 84,000 clones, about 73% seen once, with just over 35% in the top ten. Sequenced input: peripheral blood. These receptors came from a man aged 60 to 75 with COVID-19, enrolled during active disease.

This clone has just a few counts. The gene calls are TRBV6-5 and TRBJ1-1; D uncertain. The CDR3 contains 14 residues. Deletions cut 6 bases from V and 1 base from J, with 12 bases between. Germline CDR1 is MNHEY and CDR2 is SVGAGI. CDR3 bases: TGTGCCAGCAGAGAGAATATACGGAACACTGAAGCTTTCTTT. Translation: CASRENIRNTEAFF.

The CDR3 DNA reads as TGTGCCAGCAGATTCAGGGTAGAGAGTACCCAAGAGACCCAGTACTTC. Translating gives CASRFRVESTQETQYF. The genes are TRBV6-4 and TRBJ2-5, with TRBD1 as a possible D gene (5 bases). Germline assignment: CDR1 MRHNA and CDR2 SNTAGT. The CDR3 is made up of 16 amino acids. The V gene lost 6 bases and the J gene lost 1 base, with 18 bases spanning the gap.

This chain uses TRBV9 with TRBJ2-1; maybe TRBD2 (5 bases). There are 18 residues in the CDR3. Germline loops: CDR1 SGDLS, CDR2 YYNGEE. V shed 3 bases and J shed 0 bases, with 19 bases lying between them. The CDR3 nucleotides are TGTGCCAGCAGCGCCACGATTCGGGGTCGGAGCTCCTACAATGAGCAGTTCTTC. The encoded protein is CASSATIRGRSSYNEQFF.

The chain couples TRBV7-9 to TRBJ2-7, with 12 bases lining up with TRBD2. V lost 2 bases, J lost 2 bases, and 1 base stayed unmatched. CDR3 length: 15 residues. The germline CDR1 and CDR2 sequences are SEHNR and FQNEAQ (reference sequence). The CDR3 is CASSLLAGGPYEQYF. CDR3 coding DNA: TGTGCCAGCAGCTTACTAGCGGGAGGGCCCTACGAGCAGTACTTC.

CDR3 residues: CASSFRTGESGASYEQYF. CDR3 DNA sequence: TGTGCCAGCAGCTTCCGGACAGGGGAATCGGGAGCCTCCTACGAGCAGTACTTC. The chain links TRBV5-4 to TRBJ2-7; 9 nucleotides agree with TRBD1. J gave up 0 bases and V 2 bases, and 12 bases lay outside the gene matches. Germline V gene data show CDR1 as SGHNT and CDR2 as YYREEE (reference sequence). The CDR3 spans 18 residues.

This rearrangement joins TRBV11-3 to TRBJ2-5, with 10 bases lining up with TRBD1. The CDR3 length is 15 residues. Trimming cost V 3 bases and J 7 bases; bases outside gene matches: 8. Germline lookup yields CDR1 SGHNT and CDR2 YENEEA. For the CDR3, the DNA is TGTGCCAGCAGCTTGGGGACAGGGGCGATAGGGACCCAGTACTTC. Protein: CASSLGTGAIGTQYF. The whole variable domain, remainder taken from reference TRBV11-3 and TRBJ2-5, is EAGVVQSPRYKIIEKKQPVAFWCNPISGHNTLYWYLQNLGQGPELLIRYENEEAVDDSQLPKDRFSAERLKGVDSTLKIQPAELGDSAVYLCASSLGTGAIGTQYFGPGTRLLVL.

The rearrangement uses TRBV7-6 and TRBJ2-7; D perhaps matches TRBD2 (5 bases). This CDR3 is built from 17 residues. Per germline, CDR1 SGHVS and CDR2 FNYEAQ. Trimming shortened V by 0 bases and J by 0 bases, and 15 bases separated the two germline ends. CDR3 DNA: TGTGCCAGCAGCTTAGCTCTAGCCCGTACGAGCTCCTACGAGCAGTACTTC. Its protein product is CASSLALARTSSYEQYF.

The chain has TRBV3-1 (or the pseudogene TRBV3-2) and TRBJ2-5; TRBD2 matches at 7 bases. Per the germline V gene, CDR1 is LGHDT and CDR2 is YNNKEL (reference sequence). The junction had 5 bases not matched to a gene; V was cut back by 4 bases and J by 3 bases. There are 14 residues in the CDR3. CDR3 sequence reads: CASSPGLRKETQYF. The CDR3 DNA follows: TGTGCCAGCAGCCCGGGACTACGGAAAGAGACCCAGTACTTC.

This sequence joins TRBV3-1 (or the pseudogene TRBV3-2) and TRBJ2-6; D gene uncertain. The CDR3 is 14 residues long. Germline V gene sequence: CDR1 LGHDT, CDR2 YNNKEL (reference sequence). V was pared by 1 base and J by 4 bases, with 5 bases between. The chain's CDR3 is CASSQGGGANVLTF. Here the CDR3 DNA reads TGTGCCAGCAGCCAAGGTGGCGGGGCCAACGTCCTGACTTTC.

This rearrangement joins TRBV23-1 to TRBJ2-7; 10 bases match TRBD1. TRBV23-1 is classed as an ORF, of uncertain function. V lost 2 bases, J lost 2 bases, and 0 bases stayed unmatched. CDR3 length: 14 amino acids. The CDR3: CASSQGTGAYEQYF. CDR3 DNA: TGCGCCAGCAGTCAAGGGACAGGGGCCTACGAGCAGTACTTC.

The J gene is TRBJ2-2, the V gene TRBV7-9, with a possible D match to TRBD2 (6 bases). The V gene lost 5 bases and the J gene lost 1 base, with 14 bases spanning the gap. The CDR3 has 16 residues. CDR1 and CDR2 (germline): SEHNR, FQNEAQ (reference sequence). The CDR3 DNA reads TGTGCCAGCAGCGCAGTCTTGCGGGGGAACACCGGGGAGCTGTTTTTT. Translated, it gives CASSAVLRGNTGELFF.

This clone has only one observation. The rearrangement uses TRBV7-8 and TRBJ1-4, with 8 nucleotides matching TRBD1. The CDR3 is made up of 16 amino acids. Unmatched junction bases numbered 8, after V lost 2 bases and J lost 6 bases. Germline V gives CDR1 SGHVS, CDR2 FQNEAQ. CDR3 sequence: CASSLSRTGLHEKLFF. In DNA, the CDR3 is TGTGCCAGCAGCTTATCTAGGACAGGGTTACATGAAAAACTGTTTTTT.

The J gene is TRBJ2-3, the V gene TRBV29-1; 11 positions match TRBD1. CDR1 is SQVTM and CDR2 is ANQGSEA in the germline V gene. V was clipped by 8 bases and J by 6 bases; unmatched bases: 10. This CDR3 is built from 14 residues. CDR3 coding DNA: TGCAGCCTCGGCCGGACAGGGGGCCGGGATACGCAGTATTTT. Translated: CSLGRTGGRDTQYF.

The J gene is TRBJ1-1, the V gene TRBV6-5; D not certain. Trimming pared 6 bases from V and 1 base from J, leaving 12 bases between. Germline-derived CDR1 and CDR2 are MNHEY and SVGAGI. This CDR3 is built from 14 residues. As DNA, the CDR3 is TGTGCCAGCAGGACTTCAGTCAAGAACACTGAAGCTTTCTTT. Protein product: CASRTSVKNTEAFF.

The chain uses TRBV24-1 and TRBJ2-1, with D perhaps TRBD2 (7 bases). CDR3 length equals 14 residues. CDR1 is KGHDR and CDR2 is SFDVKD in the germline V gene. V lost 5 bases and J 8 bases, leaving 15 bases between the germline ends. Here the CDR3 DNA reads TGTGCCACCAGTGTTGGGGGGGCCCGCGATGAGCAGTTCTTC. Encoded protein: CATSVGGARDEQFF.

The chain joins TRBV5-1 to TRBJ2-1; D remains ambiguous. Trimming removed 0 bases from V and 7 bases from J, with 8 bases in between. The CDR3 runs 13 residues. CDR1 is SGHRS and CDR2 is YFSETQ in the germline V gene. In nucleotides, the CDR3 is TGCGCCAGCAGCTTGGTTTCCGGGAATGAGCAGTTCTTC. Translating it yields CASSLVSGNEQFF.

The CDR3 region is CAWSVPPGLASGSYNEQFF. Written as DNA, the CDR3 is TGTGCCTGGAGTGTACCCCCCGGACTAGCGAGTGGCTCCTACAATGAGCAGTTCTTC. The genes are TRBV30 and TRBJ2-1; 9 positions agree with TRBD2. Trimming cost V 0 bases and J 0 bases; bases outside gene matches: 12. The CDR3 extends over 19 amino acids. Germline V lookup: CDR1 GTSNPN, CDR2 SVGIG (reference sequence).